The 6 T cell receptor beta chains in this list originate from one sample, sequenced in a study of blood T cell repertoires in COVID-19. The assay was immunoSEQ multiplex PCR, and TCRdb's table has in-frame clones only and misses some. Of 150,000 to 200,000 clones listed, approximately 86% are singletons. Sample: peripheral blood. The source of these receptors is an older man with active or convalescent COVID-19.

This clone was observed a few times. The chain carries TRBV3-1 (or the pseudogene TRBV3-2) and TRBJ1-6; 9 bases map to TRBD1. The V gene's germline CDR1 is LGHDT and CDR2 YNNKEL (reference sequence). The V gene end was trimmed by 4 bases and the J gene end by 10 bases; junction bases not matched to a gene: 5. This CDR3 spans 14 amino acids. CDR3: CASSLRDRASPLHF. The DNA of the CDR3 is TGTGCCAGCAGCCTCCGGGACAGGGCCTCACCCCTCCACTTT.

The chain combines TRBV10-2 with TRBJ2-3; 7 bases match TRBD2. J gave up 7 bases and V 4 bases, and 11 bases lay outside the gene matches. Germline assignment: CDR1 WSHSY and CDR2 SAAADI. The CDR3 is 15 residues long. The CDR3 sequence is CASSGRLADGYTQYF. The CDR3 bases are TGCGCCAGCAGTGGCCGGCTAGCGGATGGGTATACGCAGTATTTT.

This chain connects TRBV4-1 to TRBJ2-2; the match to TRBD2 covers 13 bases. After removal of 7 bases from V and 6 bases from J, the junction contained 8 bases not matched to a gene. There are 16 residues in the CDR3. CDR1 is MGHRA, CDR2 YSYEKL, per germline. The CDR3 sequence: CASTLRLAGGPGELFF. CDR3 in DNA: TGCGCCAGCACCTTAAGACTAGCGGGAGGTCCCGGGGAGCTGTTTTTT.

Many counts were recorded for this clone. This chain links TRBV4-3 with TRBJ2-1, with TRBD1 matching over 8 bases. The CDR3 contains 17 residues. V was clipped by 4 bases and J by 5 bases; unmatched bases: 13. Germline V gives CDR1 LGHNA, CDR2 YSLEER. CDR3 nucleotide sequence: TGCGCCAGCAGCCGCAACACCGGACAGGGCCAGGACAATGAGCAGTTCTTC. Translating it yields CASSRNTGQGQDNEQFF.

This chain links TRBV10-3 with TRBJ2-7; 10 bases agree with TRBD2. The CDR3 consists of 14 residues. Germline-derived CDR1 and CDR2 are ENHRY and SYGVKD. J was trimmed by 6 bases and V by 6 bases; bases with no gene match: 8. Here the CDR3 DNA reads TGTGCCATCAGGAGTAGCGGGGGGACAGGCGAGCAGTACTTC. Its translation is CAIRSSGGTGEQYF.

The rearrangement links TRBV27 to TRBJ2-1; TRBD2 agrees at 9 bases. CDR3 length equals 15 residues. Looked up from germline, CDR1 is MNHEY and CDR2 is SMNVEV (reference sequence). The V and J ends lost 0 bases and 9 bases, in that order; junction bases with no gene match: 6. The CDR3 nucleotides are TGTGCCAGCAGTTTATCCCTAGCGGGAAGGCTTGAGCAGTTCTTC. This gives the protein CASSLSLAGRLEQFF.